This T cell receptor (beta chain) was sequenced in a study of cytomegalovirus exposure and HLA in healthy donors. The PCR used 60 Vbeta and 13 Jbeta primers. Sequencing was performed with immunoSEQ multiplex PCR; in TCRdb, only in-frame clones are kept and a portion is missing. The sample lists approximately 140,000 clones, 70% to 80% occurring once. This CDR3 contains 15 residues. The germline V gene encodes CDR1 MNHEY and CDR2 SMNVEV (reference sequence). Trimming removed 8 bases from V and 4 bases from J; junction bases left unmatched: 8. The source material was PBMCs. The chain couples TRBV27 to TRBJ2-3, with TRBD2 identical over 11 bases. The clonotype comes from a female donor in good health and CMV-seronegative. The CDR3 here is CASGTSGSISDTQYF. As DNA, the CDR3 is TGTGCCAGCGGTACTAGCGGGAGCATCTCAGATACGCAGTATTTT.